The clone carrying this TCR beta chain has a handful of counts. The target antigen is unknown. The data were obtained in a study of beta chain features in type 1 diabetes. Overall study context: In all, around 99 million sorted cells from all samples were analyzed.

Study-level results: Type 1 diabetes patients had moderately but significantly shorter TCRB CDR3s in all four CD4+ subsets.

Reverse transcription of all isolated RNA meant that expressed TCRB transcripts were sequenced. Clones were read by immunoSEQ multiplex PCR, and TCRdb kept only the in-frame ones, dropping some. The sample includes about 160,000 clones, around 7.9% seen only once; the top ten take about 0.5%. The sequenced sample was central memory CD4+ T cells from blood. The TCR was taken from a man between 18 and 35 years old with type 1 diabetes.

The CDR3, as DNA: TGCGCCAGCAGCCAGTCAACTAATGAAAAACTGTTTTTT. Amino acid sequence: CASSQSTNEKLFF. The chain has TRBV5-1 and TRBJ1-4; D is undetermined. The length of the CDR3 is 13 residues. Germline V lookup: CDR1 SGHRS, CDR2 YFSETQ. Trimming took off 4 bases at V and 0 bases at J, with 4 bases between the two ends.